This T cell receptor (beta chain) was sequenced in a study of cytomegalovirus exposure and HLA in healthy donors. Findings and limits, study-wide: Reports described diagnosis of cytomegalovirus status by the classifier as highly specific and sensitive. Presence/absence analyses took donor sequencing depth as roughly uniform.

Germline V gene sequence: CDR1 MDHEN, CDR2 SYDVKM. V was clipped by 5 bases and J by 6 bases; unmatched bases: 9. The CDR3 totals 14 residues. This PCR relied on a set of 60 Vbeta primers and 13 Jbeta primers. Sequencing was performed with immunoSEQ multiplex PCR; in TCRdb, only in-frame clones are kept and a portion is missing. The sample lists around 100,000 clones; about 74% were seen once. Points on this clone: As yet, its antigen is unknown.

The sample consisted of PBMCs. The V call is TRBV28, the J call TRBJ2-7; 8 nucleotides align to TRBD1. The TCR was taken from a man aged 25-45 years in good health and CMV-seropositive. The CDR3 sequence: CASSRRTGLGEQYF. CDR3 DNA sequence: TGTGCCAGCAGTAGACGGACAGGGCTTGGCGAGCAGTACTTC.